This T cell receptor beta chain is from a study of siplizumab effects on memory and regulatory T cells. Study-wide results and caveats: In controls, approximately 28% of mappable alloreactive CD4+ clones were Treg-derived on average, versus roughly 69% with siplizumab.

In germline, CDR1 is KGHSH, CDR2 LQKENI. This CDR3 is 12 amino acids long. Trimming removed 10 bases at V and 0 bases at J, with 8 bases between. With respect to this clone: What it binds is not known.

Libraries were prepared by immunoSEQ multiplex PCR; TCRdb keeps only in-frame clonotypes and omits some of them. The profile shows under 130,000 clones, approximately 94% of them singletons. This rearrangement joins TRBV18 to TRBJ2-3; no firm D call. What was sequenced was CD4+ T cells sorted from blood. This clonotype was sampled from a human donor in good health. The DNA for the CDR3 is TGTGCCACCCGAATTAGCACAGATACGCAGTATTTT. It encodes CATRISTDTQYF.